The 18 T cell receptor beta chains in this list originate from one sample, sequenced in a study of OX40 agonist ivuxolimab in advanced cancers. This table comes from immunoSEQ multiplex PCR, and its TCRdb copy is limited to in-frame clones, with some not included. The data hold approximately 77,000 clones, with approximately 85% observed a single time. The sample in question was CD4+ or CD8+ T cells sorted from blood, obtained in a trial of the OX40 agonist ivuxolimab. These receptors were taken from an adult with an advanced solid tumor such as melanoma, head and neck, liver or kidney cancer.

The gene calls are TRBV14 and TRBJ2-7, with D hard to call. Trimming removed 0 bases from V and 3 bases from J, with 15 bases in between. The CDR3 is made up of 16 amino acids. Germline loops: CDR1 SGHDN, CDR2 FVKESK. CDR3 amino acids: CASSQDQRVGFYEQYF. The CDR3 DNA follows: TGTGCCAGCAGCCAAGATCAACGAGTGGGGTTCTACGAGCAGTACTTC.

The chain combines TRBV29-1 with TRBJ2-3; no reliable D call. Trimming shortened V by 8 bases and J by 1 base, and 10 bases separated the two germline ends. The CDR3 length is 12 residues. CDR1 and CDR2 (germline): SQVTM, ANQGSEA. DNA of the CDR3: TGCAGCCCGATAACTGGCACAGATACGCAGTATTTT. Translation gives CSPITGTDTQYF.

The rearrangement uses TRBV6-6 and TRBJ1-1; a possible D gene is TRBD1 (5 bases). CDR3 size: 13 residues. Germline CDR1 reads MNHNY; CDR2 reads SVGAGI (reference sequence). The ends were cut back, 7 bases at V and 5 bases at J, with 14 bases in the middle. CDR3 region: CASTLQRGTEAFF. The CDR3 region has the DNA TGTGCCAGCACTCTACAACGGGGGACTGAAGCTTTCTTT.

This sequence joins TRBV19 and TRBJ1-5; D is unresolved. V gave up 7 bases and J gave up 2 bases, with 18 bases separating them. Germline V gives CDR1 LNHDA, CDR2 SQIVND (reference sequence). There are 16 residues in the CDR3. Here the CDR3 DNA reads TGTGCCAGTAAATCCCGGGTCTCCTGGGGCAATCAGCCCCAGCATTTT. Its translation is CASKSRVSWGNQPQHF.

The chain is built from TRBV9 and TRBJ1-1, with D possibly being TRBD1 (5 bases). Germline CDR1 SGDLS, CDR2 YYNGEE. This CDR3 has 15 residues. Trimming stripped 4 bases from V and 6 bases from J, with 19 bases between. The CDR3 sequence is CASSTLGGGAAEAFF. CDR3 bases: TGTGCCAGCAGCACACTTGGGGGGGGAGCGGCTGAAGCTTTCTTT.

This clone was seen once. The CDR3 DNA reads TGTGCCAGCAGCTTTAGCGGGATATGGTCCTACAATGAGCAGTTCTTC. Translation gives CASSFSGIWSYNEQFF. The genes are TRBV5-4 and TRBJ2-1; TRBD2 matches 8 bases. This CDR3 is 16 amino acids long. Germline V gene sequence: CDR1 SGHNT, CDR2 YYREEE (reference sequence). The V segment lost 2 bases and the J segment 1 base; nucleotides outside the gene matches: 5.

This clone is a singleton in its sample. The V gene is TRBV11-2, the J gene TRBJ2-7; the D gene is possibly TRBD1 (6 bases). V lost 1 base and J lost 2, with 18 bases in between. This CDR3 contains 17 residues. Germline V gene sequence: CDR1 SGHAT, CDR2 FQNNGV. The CDR3 sequence: CASSLGATGLTPYEQYF. The DNA of the CDR3 is TGTGCCAGCAGCTTAGGAGCCACAGGGCTTACCCCCTACGAGCAGTACTTC.

The genes are TRBV6-6 and TRBJ2-5, with no clear D. This CDR3 is 16 amino acids long. The germline V gene has CDR1 MNHNY and CDR2 SVGAGI (reference sequence). V dropped 2 bases and J dropped 2 bases, with 15 bases sitting between them. DNA for the CDR3: TGTGCCAGCAGTTACCTCCCCACCGGAACACAAGAGACCCAGTACTTC. Protein sequence: CASSYLPTGTQETQYF.

The rearrangement uses TRBV18 and TRBJ1-3; D is ambiguous. The CDR3 covers 16 residues. V gave up 4 bases and J gave up 0 bases, with 13 bases separating them. CDR1 and CDR2 from the germline V gene are KGHSH and LQKENI. For the CDR3, the DNA is TGTGCCAGCTCACTACGACGGGAAAGCTCTGGAAACACCATATATTTT. This encodes CASSLRRESSGNTIYF.

V is TRBV5-1 and J is TRBJ2-7; 7 nucleotides match TRBD1. The CDR3 is 14 residues long. CDR1 and CDR2 from the germline V gene are SGHRS and YFSETQ. V shed 4 bases and J 0 bases; nucleotides not matched to a gene: 4. CDR3 loop: CASSGDSSSYEQYF. CDR3 nucleotides: TGCGCCAGCAGCGGGGACAGCAGCTCCTACGAGCAGTACTTC.

This chain links TRBV5-1 with TRBJ1-1; D gene uncertain. V dropped 0 bases and J dropped 9 bases, with 15 bases sitting between them. The length of the CDR3 is 14 residues. Germline V lookup: CDR1 SGHRS, CDR2 YFSETQ. CDR3 amino acids: CASSLVSQPEQAFF. CDR3 nucleotide sequence: TGCGCCAGCAGCTTGGTGTCCCAGCCAGAACAAGCTTTCTTT.

The chain uses TRBV7-9 and TRBJ2-7; weak D call: TRBD2 (5 bases). Germline V gives CDR1 SEHNR, CDR2 FQNEAQ (reference sequence). V was clipped by 4 bases and J by 5 bases, with 18 bases between them. This CDR3 region has 15 residues. The CDR3 loop is CASSSVSSGKDEQYF. The CDR3 nucleotides read TGTGCCAGCAGCTCCGTCTCCTCCGGGAAAGACGAGCAGTACTTC.

The V call is TRBV7-8, the J call TRBJ1-1; D may be TRBD1 (5 bases). This CDR3 is 16 amino acids long. Germline CDR1 is SGHVS and CDR2 is FQNEAQ. The germline V and J ends were trimmed by 5 bases and 2 bases, with 18 bases remaining between them. The CDR3 DNA is TGTGCCAGCAGCATTGCTACTCGGGGGGGAAACACTGAAGCTTTCTTT. It encodes CASSIATRGGNTEAFF.

V and J are TRBV4-1 and TRBJ1-1, with a possible D match to TRBD1 (6 bases). This CDR3 contains 16 residues. The germline V gene has CDR1 MGHRA and CDR2 YSYEKL. The V end was cut by 1 base, the J end by 4 bases, with 16 bases between. CDR3 protein: CASSQVIGGASTEAFF. CDR3 nucleotides: TGCGCCAGCAGCCAAGTTATCGGGGGCGCGAGCACTGAAGCTTTCTTT.

The J gene is TRBJ2-7, the V gene TRBV7-2; 7 nucleotides agree with TRBD1. Trimming at V came to 5 bases and at J to 1 base, leaving 5 bases not matched to a gene. This CDR3 region has 14 residues. The germline gives CDR1 SGHTA, CDR2 FQGNSA. CDR3 bases: TGTGCCAGCAGCCACCAGACAGGGTCCTACGAGCAGTACTTC. Amino acids: CASSHQTGSYEQYF.

The V gene is TRBV7-3, the J gene TRBJ1-6; 9 positions agree with TRBD1. The ends lost 3 bases at V and 6 bases at J; junction bases unmatched: 9. The CDR3 length is 17 residues. Germline CDR1 SGHTA, CDR2 FQGTGA. For the CDR3, the DNA is TGTGCCAGCAGCTTTGGGACAGGGTCTGGGGGTAATTCACCCCTCCACTTT. Translation gives CASSFGTGSGGNSPLHF.

The chain uses TRBV4-1 and TRBJ2-1, with D hard to call. The V gene's germline CDR1 is MGHRA and CDR2 YSYEKL. This CDR3 has 12 residues. Between the trimmed V and J ends, which lost 3 bases and 14 bases, there was a span of 14 bases. The CDR3 DNA reads TGCGCCAGCAGCCAGAGCGCCGCCTTTAAGTTCTTC. This codes for CASSQSAAFKFF.

V and J are TRBV4-2 and TRBJ2-6; D unclear. The CDR3 has 15 residues. V lost 0 bases to trimming and J lost 0 bases, with 3 bases between them. CDR1 and CDR2 from the germline V gene are LGHNA and YNFKEQ. The CDR3 protein is CASSQDSSGANVLTF. The CDR3 region has the DNA TGTGCCAGCAGCCAAGATAGCTCTGGGGCCAACGTCCTGACTTTC.